These T cell receptor beta chains were read from a single sample in a study of blood T cell repertoires in COVID-19. Data came from immunoSEQ multiplex PCR; TCRdb stores just in-frame clones and leaves some out. The sample contains about 260,000 clones, roughly 80% of which appear only once. Sequenced sample: peripheral blood. The receptors here all came from a woman aged 45-59 years who had recovered from COVID-19. Both conserved end residues are part of each CDR3. A D gene is named only where the DNA matches it firmly. The size entry is marked missing in some rows and otherwise reads once, few, many or a size class.

J | D | size | V | length | DNA | CDR3
TRBJ1-4 | TRBD1 | NA | TRBV23-1 | 13 | TGCGCCAGCAGGGGACAGGCTAGAGAAAAACTGTTTTTT | CASRGQAREKLFF
TRBJ1-6 | TRBD1 | few | TRBV9 | 16 | TGTGCCAGCAGCGTGGGACAGGGGGCAAATAATTCACCCCTCCACTTT | CASSVGQGANNSPLHF
TRBJ2-2 | TRBD2 | NA | TRBV4-3 | 18 | TGCGCCAGCAGCCAAGATCGTTGGCTAGCGGCGAACACCGGGGAGCTGTTTTTT | CASSQDRWLAANTGELFF
TRBJ2-5 | NA | NA | TRBV5-1 | 14 | TGCGCCAGCAGCTTAGAGGCCAGACAAGAGACCCAGTACTTC | CASSLEARQETQYF
TRBJ2-2 | TRBD1 | NA | TRBV12-3/TRBV12-4 | 12 | TGTGCCAGCAGACAGGGGGTTGGGGAGCTGTTTTTT | CASRQGVGELFF
TRBJ1-3 | TRBD1 | NA | TRBV7-9 | 16 | TGTGCCAGCAGCTTCCGACAGGGGACAGGAGGAAACACCATATATTTT | CASSFRQGTGGNTIYF
TRBJ1-5 | TRBD1 | NA | TRBV4-2 | 17 | TGTGCCAGCAGCCAAGAACAGGGGACCCATGGCAATCAGCCCCAGCATTTT | CASSQEQGTHGNQPQHF
TRBJ1-2 | NA | NA | TRBV9 | 15 | TGTGCCAGCAGCGCCCGACCGAGGAGTAACTATGGCTACACCTTC | CASSARPRSNYGYTF
TRBJ2-2 | TRBD1 | NA | TRBV6-5 | 14 | TGTGCCAGCAACCCCAAGACAGGGGCCGGGGAGCTGTTTTTT | CASNPKTGAGELFF
TRBJ2-5 | NA | NA | TRBV5-1 | 15 | TGCGCCAGCAGCCGACGTTACGGGAATCAAGAGACCCAGTACTTC | CASSRRYGNQETQYF
TRBJ1-2 | TRBD1 | NA | TRBV5-5 | 16 | TGTGCCAGCACAAGACAGGGAGGAGAGACTAACTATGGCTACACCTTC | CASTRQGGETNYGYTF
TRBJ1-4 | NA | NA | TRBV3-1/TRBV3-2 | 17 | TGTGCCAGCAGCCAACGCCTGGACGGGGGGGGTTGGGAAAAACTGTTTTTT | CASSQRLDGGGWEKLFF
TRBJ1-2 | NA | NA | TRBV19 | 16 | TGTGCCAGTAGTACGGCAGGGTTTATTCAGGTCTATGGCTACACCTTC | CASSTAGFIQVYGYTF
TRBJ1-2 | NA | NA | TRBV2 | 14 | TGTGCCAGCAGTGAATCTCGCAGGGATCATGGCTACACCTTC | CASSESRRDHGYTF
TRBJ2-2 | NA | NA | TRBV27 | 12 | TGTGCCAGCAGTCGACAGGCGGGGGAGCTGTTTTTT | CASSRQAGELFF
TRBJ1-1 | NA | NA | TRBV27 | 14 | TGTGCCAGCAGTGCGGACAGTACGAACACTGAAGCTTTCTTT | CASSADSTNTEAFF
TRBJ2-7 | NA | NA | TRBV9 | 13 | TGTGCCAGCGGGCCGACTAGCTCCTACGAGCAGTACTTC | CASGPTSSYEQYF
TRBJ1-5 | NA | NA | TRBV19 | 14 | TGTGCCAGTAGTACAAACACGGCAGGTCAGCCCCAGCATTTT | CASSTNTAGQPQHF
TRBJ2-2 | NA | NA | TRBV11-2 | 14 | TGTGCCAGCAGCTTGGGGGCAAACACCGGGGAGCTGTTTTTT | CASSLGANTGELFF
TRBJ2-7 | TRBD1 | NA | TRBV7-2 | 14 | TGTGCCAGCTCCACCCGGGACAGGGCGAGTGAGCAGTACTTC | CASSTRDRASEQYF
TRBJ2-5 | NA | NA | TRBV19 | 13 | TGTGCCAGTAGTATTGACTACCAAGAGACCCAGTACTTC | CASSIDYQETQYF
TRBJ1-2 | NA | NA | TRBV20-1 | 11 | TGCAGTGCCGCCGTGACACATGGCTACACCTTC | CSAAVTHGYTF
TRBJ2-7 | TRBD2 | NA | TRBV29-1 | 14 | TGCAGCGTCTCCGGGACTAGCGGGTCATACGAGCAGTACTTC | CSVSGTSGSYEQYF
TRBJ2-3 | NA | NA | TRBV19 | 16 | TGTGCCAGTAGCTCACAGGGCCGATTTCCCACAGATACGCAGTATTTT | CASSSQGRFPTDTQYF
TRBJ2-1 | TRBD1 | NA | TRBV9 | 16 | TGTGCCAGCAGCGTAGGTCGGGACAGTCCCTACAATGAGCAGTTCTTC | CASSVGRDSPYNEQFF
TRBJ1-3 | TRBD1 | NA | TRBV24-1 | 19 | TGTGCCACCAGTGATGTTAACGGGACAGGGGCTTCATCTGGAAACACCATATATTTT | CATSDVNGTGASSGNTIYF
TRBJ2-7 | TRBD1 | NA | TRBV2 | 14 | TGTGCCAGCAGTGAAAGGGGACAGGCTTACGAGCAGTACTTC | CASSERGQAYEQYF
TRBJ2-7 | NA | NA | TRBV5-1 | 14 | TGCGCCAGCAGCTTGGGGGCAGGGATCTACGAGCAGTACTTC | CASSLGAGIYEQYF